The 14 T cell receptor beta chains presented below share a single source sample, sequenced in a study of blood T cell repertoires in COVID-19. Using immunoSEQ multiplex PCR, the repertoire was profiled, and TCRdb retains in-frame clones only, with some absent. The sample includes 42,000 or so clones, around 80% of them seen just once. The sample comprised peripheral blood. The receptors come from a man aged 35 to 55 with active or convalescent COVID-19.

DNA of the CDR3: TGTGCCAGCAGTTCCTCCTCTCGCGAGCAGTACTTC. It codes for CASSSSSREQYF. The J gene is TRBJ2-7, the V gene TRBV6-2 or TRBV6-3; D is undetermined. The germline gives CDR1 MNHEY, CDR2 SVGEGT. This CDR3 has 12 residues. V was shortened by 4 bases and J by 6 bases, with 10 bases between the two germline ends.

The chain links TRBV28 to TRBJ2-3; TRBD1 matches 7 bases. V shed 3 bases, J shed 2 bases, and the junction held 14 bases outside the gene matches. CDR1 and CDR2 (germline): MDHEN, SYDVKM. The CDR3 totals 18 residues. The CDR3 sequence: CASSFLLSGTAITDTQYF. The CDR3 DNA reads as TGTGCCAGCAGTTTTCTCCTTTCCGGGACAGCTATCACAGATACGCAGTATTTT.

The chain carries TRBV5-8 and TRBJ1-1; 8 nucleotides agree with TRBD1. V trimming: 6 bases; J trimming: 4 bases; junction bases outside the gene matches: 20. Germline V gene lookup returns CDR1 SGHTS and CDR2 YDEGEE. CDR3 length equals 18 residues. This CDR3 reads CASTRPTPLQGGGTEAFF. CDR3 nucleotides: TGTGCCAGCACCCGACCGACGCCTTTACAGGGGGGGGGCACTGAAGCTTTCTTT. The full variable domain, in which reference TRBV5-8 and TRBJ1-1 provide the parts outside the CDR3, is EAGVTQSPTHLIKTRGQQATLRCSPISGHTSVYWYQQALGLGLQFLLWYDEGEERNRGNFPPRFSGRQFPNYSSELNVNALELEDSALYLCASTRPTPLQGGGTEAFFGQGTRLTVV.

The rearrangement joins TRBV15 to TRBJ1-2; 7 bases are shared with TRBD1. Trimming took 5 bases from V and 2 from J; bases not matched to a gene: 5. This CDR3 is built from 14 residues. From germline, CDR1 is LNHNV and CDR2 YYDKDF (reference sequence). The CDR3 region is CATSQRGQNYGYTF. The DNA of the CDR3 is TGTGCCACCAGCCAGAGGGGGCAGAACTATGGCTACACCTTC. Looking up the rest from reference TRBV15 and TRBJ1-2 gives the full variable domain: DAMVIQNPRYQVTQFGKPVTLSCSQTLNHNVMYWYQQKSSQAPKLLFHYYDKDFNNEADTPDNFQSRRPNTSFCFLDIRSPGLGDTAMYLCATSQRGQNYGYTFGSGTRLTVV.

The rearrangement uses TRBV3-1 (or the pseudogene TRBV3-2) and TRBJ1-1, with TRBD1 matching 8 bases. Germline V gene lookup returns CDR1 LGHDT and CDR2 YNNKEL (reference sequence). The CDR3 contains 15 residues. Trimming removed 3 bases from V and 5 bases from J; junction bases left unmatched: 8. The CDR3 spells CASSQQGAIWTEAFF. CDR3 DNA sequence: TGTGCCAGCAGCCAGCAGGGGGCCATTTGGACTGAAGCTTTCTTT.

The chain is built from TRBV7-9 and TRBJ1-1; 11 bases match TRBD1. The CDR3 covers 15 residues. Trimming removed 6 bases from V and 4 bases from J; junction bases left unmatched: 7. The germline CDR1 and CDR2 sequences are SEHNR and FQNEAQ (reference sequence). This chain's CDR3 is CASRTSGTGGTEAFF. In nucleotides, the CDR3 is TGTGCCAGCAGGACCTCCGGGACAGGGGGCACTGAAGCTTTCTTT.

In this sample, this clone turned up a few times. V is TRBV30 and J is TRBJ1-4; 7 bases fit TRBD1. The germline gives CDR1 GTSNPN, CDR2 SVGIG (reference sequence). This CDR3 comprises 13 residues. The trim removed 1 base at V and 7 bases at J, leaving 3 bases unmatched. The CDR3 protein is CAWSDRGSEKLFF. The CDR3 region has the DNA TGTGCCTGGAGTGACAGGGGTAGTGAAAAACTGTTTTTT.

The CDR3 reads CASSSDRANTIYF. The CDR3 DNA is TGCGCCAGCAGCTCGGACAGGGCGAACACCATATATTTT. The genes are TRBV5-1 and TRBJ1-3; TRBD1 agrees at 8 bases. The CDR3 is 13 residues long. The V gene end was trimmed by 3 bases and the J gene end by 7 bases; junction bases not matched to a gene: 3. Germline V gene lookup returns CDR1 SGHRS and CDR2 YFSETQ.

DNA for the CDR3: TGTGCCAGCAGTAGACAGCGGGACTACGAGCAGTACTTC. As protein: CASSRQRDYEQYF. This sequence joins TRBV6-5 and TRBJ2-7, with TRBD2 matching over 7 bases. Germline trimming cut 5 bases from V and 3 bases from J; bases unmatched to any gene: 4. CDR1 and CDR2 from the germline V gene are MNHEY and SVGAGI. This CDR3 is 13 amino acids long.

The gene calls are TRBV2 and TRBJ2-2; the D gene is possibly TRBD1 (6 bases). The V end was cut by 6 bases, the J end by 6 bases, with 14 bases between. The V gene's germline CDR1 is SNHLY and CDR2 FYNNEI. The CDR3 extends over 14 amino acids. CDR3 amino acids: CASRRGIGAGELFF. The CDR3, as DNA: TGTGCCAGCAGAAGGGGGATTGGCGCCGGGGAGCTGTTTTTT.

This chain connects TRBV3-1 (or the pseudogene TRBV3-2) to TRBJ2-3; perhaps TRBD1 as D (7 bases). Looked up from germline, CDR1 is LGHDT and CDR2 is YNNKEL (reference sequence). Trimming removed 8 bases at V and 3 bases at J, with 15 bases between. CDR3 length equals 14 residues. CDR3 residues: CASARGVLTDTQYF. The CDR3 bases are TGTGCCAGCGCCAGGGGGGTGTTGACAGATACGCAGTATTTT.

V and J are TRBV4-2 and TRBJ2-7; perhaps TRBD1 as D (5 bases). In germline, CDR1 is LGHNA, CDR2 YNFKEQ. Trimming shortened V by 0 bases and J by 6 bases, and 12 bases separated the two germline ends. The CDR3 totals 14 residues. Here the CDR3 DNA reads TGTGCCAGCAGCCAAGATCCGACAGCTTCCGAGCAGTACTTC. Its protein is CASSQDPTASEQYF.

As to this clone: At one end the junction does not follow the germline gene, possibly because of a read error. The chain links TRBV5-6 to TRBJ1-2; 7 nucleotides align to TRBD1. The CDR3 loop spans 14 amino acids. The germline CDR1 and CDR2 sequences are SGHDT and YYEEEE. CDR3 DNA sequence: TGTGCCAGCAGCCCGACAGGGTCTAAATATGGCTACACCTTC. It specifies CASSPTGSKYGYTF.

The CDR3 DNA reads as TGTGCCAGCAGCTTGGCCGGGGAGGGCGAAGCTTTCTTT. It is translated as CASSLAGEGEAFF. This sequence joins TRBV5-4 and TRBJ1-1; D is ambiguous. The germline V and J ends were trimmed by 0 bases and 8 bases, with 11 bases remaining between them. CDR3 length equals 13 residues. Germline assignment: CDR1 SGHNT and CDR2 YYREEE (reference sequence).